These 13 T cell receptor beta chains were all obtained from the same sample, sequenced in a study of cytomegalovirus exposure and HLA in healthy donors. Profiled with immunoSEQ multiplex PCR; TCRdb holds only in-frame clones, not every one. In the table there are hundreds of thousands of clones, around 78% of which are singletons. Sequenced input: PBMCs. The receptor source for this set is a woman aged 18-29 years in good health and CMV-seronegative.

The rearrangement joins TRBV18 to TRBJ2-7; possible D gene TRBD1, 5 bases. V lost 4 bases and J 5 bases, leaving 12 bases between the germline ends. From germline, CDR1 is KGHSH and CDR2 LQKENI. The CDR3 contains 13 residues. DNA of the CDR3: TGTGCCAGCTCACAACAGGACGGCCACGAGCAGTACTTC. Protein sequence: CASSQQDGHEQYF.

CDR3 in amino acids: CASSVGGRPNEKLFF. The CDR3 DNA follows: TGTGCCAGCAGCGTAGGAGGCCGGCCCAATGAAAAACTGTTTTTT. V gene TRBV7-2 combines with J gene TRBJ1-4; D remains ambiguous. In germline, CDR1 is SGHTA, CDR2 FQGNSA. The V end was cut by 5 bases, the J end by 5 bases, with 15 bases between. The CDR3 extends over 15 amino acids.

This rearrangement joins TRBV27 to TRBJ2-1, with 7 bases that match TRBD1. V dropped 6 bases and J dropped 11; count of bases not matched to a gene: 13. Germline V gene lookup returns CDR1 MNHEY and CDR2 SMNVEV (reference sequence). The CDR3 covers 14 residues. The CDR3 DNA reads TGTGCCAGCAGCCGGGACAGCGTTGTATCAAAGCAGTTCTTC. Protein sequence: CASSRDSVVSKQFF.

V gene TRBV6-1 combines with J gene TRBJ1-5; 9 bases are shared with TRBD1. There are 15 residues in the CDR3. J lost 0 bases, V lost 6 bases, and 3 bases had no gene match. In germline, CDR1 is MNHNS, CDR2 SASEGT. CDR3 nucleotide sequence: TGTGCCAGCAGGGGGACAGGGTTTAGCAATCAGCCCCAGCATTTT. It specifies CASRGTGFSNQPQHF.

CDR3 coding DNA: TGTGCCTGGACTAAAACGGGGGGTGAGCAGTTCTTC. Residues: CAWTKTGGEQFF. The chain employs TRBV30 and TRBJ2-1; TRBD2 matches at 7 bases. CDR1 and CDR2 from the germline V gene are GTSNPN and SVGIG (reference sequence). Trimming cost V 4 bases and J 9 bases; bases outside gene matches: 6. CDR3 size: 12 residues.

The V and J genes are TRBV6-1 and TRBJ2-7, with D possibly TRBD1 on 5 matching bases. The CDR3 runs to 15 residues. The germline gives CDR1 MNHNS, CDR2 SASEGT. V was clipped by 4 bases and J by 0 bases, with 13 bases between them. CDR3 loop: CASSVGQGPSYEQYF. The CDR3 DNA is TGTGCCAGCAGTGTCGGGCAGGGCCCCTCCTACGAGCAGTACTTC.

This rearrangement joins TRBV2 to TRBJ1-3, with D unresolved. Per the germline V gene, CDR1 is SNHLY and CDR2 is FYNNEI. Between the trimmed V and J ends, which lost 4 bases and 1 base, there was a span of 14 bases. The CDR3 contains 16 residues. The CDR3 loop reads CASSVWFRDSGNTIYF. The CDR3 DNA is TGTGCCAGCAGTGTCTGGTTTAGGGATTCTGGAAACACCATATATTTT.

This clone was counted ten times or more. The V call is TRBV7-2, the J call TRBJ2-7; 14 nucleotides line up with TRBD2. CDR3 length: 16 amino acids. Germline V CDR1 and CDR2: SGHTA, FQGNSA. The J segment lost 7 bases and the V segment lost 0 bases, leaving 5 bases of the junction unmatched. The CDR3 reads CASSLALGLAGAEQYF. The CDR3 nucleotides are TGTGCCAGCAGCTTAGCTTTGGGACTAGCGGGAGCAGAGCAGTACTTC.

This clone turned up a few times. This rearrangement joins TRBV10-1 to TRBJ1-2; D might be TRBD1 (6 bases). The CDR3 runs to 16 residues. Trimming shortened V by 9 bases and J by 8 bases, and 28 bases separated the two germline ends. The germline CDR1 and CDR2 sequences are WNHNN and SYGVQD (reference sequence). The CDR3 region has the DNA TGCGCCAGTCCACCGGCGGGCGGGGGCAGAGGAGAGGGCTACACCTTC. This codes for CASPPAGGGRGEGYTF.

The chain combines TRBV30 with TRBJ2-2, with D hard to call. The CDR3 is 16 residues long. Trimming pared 0 bases from V and 0 bases from J, leaving 11 bases between. Germline CDR1 and CDR2: GTSNPN and SVGIG (reference sequence). CDR3 nucleotide sequence: TGTGCCTGGAGTGTACTCGGCAGTTCGAACACCGGGGAGCTGTTTTTT. It translates to CAWSVLGSSNTGELFF.

The rearrangement joins TRBV18 to TRBJ2-5; TRBD1 matches 7 bases. The germline gives CDR1 KGHSH, CDR2 LQKENI. This CDR3 is built from 15 residues. V shed 1 base and J 1 base; nucleotides not matched to a gene: 3. This CDR3 reads CASSPQGALQETQYF. The CDR3 nucleotides are TGTGCCAGCTCACCACAGGGGGCCCTCCAAGAGACCCAGTACTTC.

V is TRBV27 and J is TRBJ1-2, with 7 bases matching TRBD1. V was pared by 6 bases and J by 4 bases, with 5 bases of the junction left unmatched. From germline, CDR1 is MNHEY and CDR2 SMNVEV (reference sequence). The CDR3 loop spans 13 amino acids. CDR3 amino acids: CASSPDRFYGYTF. CDR3 sequence (DNA): TGTGCCAGCAGCCCGGACAGGTTCTATGGCTACACCTTC.

The chain uses TRBV30 and TRBJ2-7, with 8 bases fitting TRBD1. V lost 1 base to trimming and J lost 2 bases; unmatched junction nucleotides: 7. The germline CDR1 and CDR2 sequences are GTSNPN and SVGIG (reference sequence). This CDR3 region has 15 residues. CDR3 residues: CAWSGDRRATYEQYF. Written as DNA, the CDR3 is TGTGCCTGGAGTGGGGACAGGAGGGCGACCTACGAGCAGTACTTC.